This T cell receptor beta chain was captured by sequencing in a study of blood T cell repertoires in COVID-19. About the study: The United States, Italy and Spain provided the acute and convalescent COVID-19 samples. T cells, B-cell-depleted T cells, or PBMCs provided the cDNA or gDNA that served as material.

The method was immunoSEQ multiplex PCR; TCRdb's version includes in-frame clones alone and lacks a portion of them. The sample includes around 500,000 clones, around 89% seen only once; the top ten take 1.5% to 2%. Participants came from some 23 US areas, aged about 18 to 90 years. Symptom resolution, clearance, or two negative PCRs marked the recovered donors of Cohort 3. The CDR3 runs 14 residues. V lost 2 bases to trimming and J lost 6 bases, with 14 bases between them. Germline V lookup: CDR1 SQVTM, CDR2 ANQGSEA. The chain joins TRBV29-1 to TRBJ2-1; possible D gene TRBD2, 5 bases. Sequencing was performed on PBMCs or T cells enriched from blood (not recorded which). The sequence was collected from a woman in her forties who had recovered from COVID-19. The CDR3: CSVETQLGVNEQFF. The CDR3 DNA reads TGCAGCGTTGAAACCCAGTTGGGAGTCAATGAGCAGTTCTTC.